A single sample gave rise to the 16 T cell receptor beta chains below, sequenced in a study of vaccination and CD4 T cells after COVID-19 (dated by TCRdb to 2021 to 2024). Explained via the paper, the treatment or condition label denotes: roughly ten-day PBMC culture with coronavirus spike peptide pools or control peptides (ViraFEST assay). The library was generated by PCR. Sequencer: Illumina iSeq 100. At the Johns Hopkins FTIC core, DNA from the cultured CD4+ T cells underwent TCR sequencing with the Oncomine TCR Beta short-read assay. Clones were called with MiXCR by TCRdb after fastp trimmed the public reads at Q25, and only in-frame beta chains were retained. Each entry merges the rows of one CDR3 protein and shows their most common DNA and genes. This sample gives over 14,000 distinct CDR3 sequences in total; 40% to 60% of them show up just once. About 7.8% of the sample belongs to the ten largest clones.

These TCRs' antigens remain unknown. Sequenced: CD4+ T cells from blood, cultured in vitro. These receptors all come from a human donor who had recovered from COVID-19.

This chain joins TRBV6-5 and TRBJ2-5, with D hard to call. Germline loops: CDR1 MNHEY, CDR2 SVGAGI. The V and J ends lost 3 bases and 0 bases respectively, with 20 bases between them. This CDR3 is 18 amino acids long. CDR3 sequence (DNA): TGTGCCAGCAGTTATATCTACCGACGGCGGCAGGACCAAGAGACCCAGTACTTC. Its translation is CASSYIYRRRQDQETQYF.

V gene TRBV20-1 combines with J gene TRBJ2-2; 9 bases map to TRBD1. V was clipped by 5 bases and J by 7 bases; unmatched bases: 5. The CDR3 spans 13 residues. Germline CDR1 DFQATT, CDR2 SNEGSKA (reference sequence). CDR3: CSAGGQGDGELFF. The CDR3 DNA reads TGCAGTGCTGGGGGACAGGGCGACGGGGAGCTGTTTTTT.

The chain links TRBV7-3 to TRBJ2-3; TRBD1 aligns across 10 bases. The CDR3 contains 15 residues. Trimming took 5 bases from V and 5 from J; bases not matched to a gene: 7. CDR1 SGHTA and CDR2 FQGTGA come from the germline V gene. The CDR3 spells CASSPDRDRGDTQYF. The CDR3 DNA is TGTGCCAGCAGCCCGGACCGGGACAGGGGAGATACGCAGTATTTT.

This chain joins TRBV10-3 and TRBJ1-5; D is unclear. Trimming stripped 8 bases from V and 5 bases from J, with 16 bases between. Germline V gene data show CDR1 as ENHRY and CDR2 as SYGVKD. This CDR3 is built from 14 residues. DNA for the CDR3: TGTGCCATCGGCTGGGGTGGGAACGATCAGCCCCAGCATTTT. This codes for CAIGWGGNDQPQHF.

The rearrangement uses TRBV7-2 and TRBJ1-2, with D maybe TRBD1 (5 bases). The CDR3 has 15 residues. Germline V gene sequence: CDR1 SGHTA, CDR2 FQGNSA. The V and J ends lost 9 bases and 0 bases respectively, with 17 bases between them. Written as DNA, the CDR3 is TGTGCCAGTAGTACAGGCCCCGCTCCTAACTATGGCTACACCTTC. Translation: CASSTGPAPNYGYTF.

J is TRBJ2-7 and V is TRBV11-2, with D unclear. Looked up from germline, CDR1 is SGHAT and CDR2 is FQNNGV. Trimming removed 0 bases from V and 5 bases from J, with 8 bases in between. The CDR3 is 13 amino acids. The CDR3 coding sequence is TGTGCCAGCAGCTTAGATGGGGTAAACGAGCAGTACTTC. Translation: CASSLDGVNEQYF.

This clonotype was observed a few times. The chain links TRBV14 to TRBJ2-5, with TRBD2 identical over 9 bases. This CDR3 is 14 amino acids long. CDR1 and CDR2 (germline): SGHDN, FVKESK. V lost 4 bases to trimming and J lost 5 bases; unmatched junction nucleotides: 5. The chain's CDR3 is CASSLAGVTETQYF. CDR3 nucleotide sequence: TGTGCCAGCAGCCTAGCGGGAGTTACGGAGACCCAGTACTTC.

The gene calls are TRBV18 and TRBJ2-7; D is unclear. Looked up from germline, CDR1 is KGHSH and CDR2 is LQKENI. This CDR3 region has 17 residues. Trimming left V 3 bases short and J 5 bases short, with 23 bases between. CDR3 coding DNA: TGTGCCAGCTCACCTGCGCGGCGAGGTGGCGGCCCCCACGAGCAGTACTTC. It yields the protein CASSPARRGGGPHEQYF.

This clonotype was observed a few times. This chain joins TRBV6-1 and TRBJ1-6; TRBD1 matches at 9 bases. The CDR3 loop spans 16 amino acids. In germline, CDR1 is MNHNS, CDR2 SASEGT. The J segment lost 7 bases and the V segment lost 6 bases, leaving 10 bases of the junction unmatched. CDR3 loop: CASRPGTGRGNSPLHF. The DNA for the CDR3 is TGTGCCAGCAGGCCCGGGACAGGGAGGGGAAATTCACCCCTCCACTTT.

The chain has TRBV11-2 and TRBJ2-7; D could derive from TRBD1 or TRBD2 (6 bases each). V dropped 1 base and J dropped 6 bases, with 13 bases sitting between them. The CDR3 sequence is 14 residues long. Germline-derived CDR1 and CDR2 are SGHAT and FQNNGV. DNA of the CDR3: TGTGCCAGCAGCTTAGTTACGGGGGCTGGCGAGCAGTACTTC. As protein: CASSLVTGAGEQYF. The full variable domain, its missing parts supplied by reference TRBV11-2 and TRBJ2-7, is EAGVAQSPRYKIIEKRQSVAFWCNPISGHATLYWYQQILGQGPKLLIQFQNNGVVDDSQLPKDRFSAERLKGVDSTLKIQPAKLEDSAVYLCASSLVTGAGEQYFGPGTRLTVT.

This clonotype appeared a few times. The gene calls are TRBV20-1 and TRBJ1-4; D is uncertain. This CDR3 is built from 14 residues. The germline gives CDR1 DFQATT, CDR2 SNEGSKA (reference sequence). The V end was cut by 2 bases, the J end by 5 bases, with 12 bases between. The CDR3 DNA follows: TGCAGTGCTAGACCACAGACAAAGAATGAAAAACTGTTTTTT. This gives the protein CSARPQTKNEKLFF.

The V gene is TRBV4-2, the J gene TRBJ2-5, with TRBD1 as a possible D gene (5 bases). Trimming pared 0 bases from V and 2 bases from J, leaving 7 bases between. The germline gives CDR1 LGHNA, CDR2 YNFKEQ. The CDR3 covers 14 residues. The CDR3 bases are TGTGCCAGCAGCCAAGATAACAGGCAAGAGACCCAGTACTTC. This sequence encodes CASSQDNRQETQYF.

The chain uses TRBV7-3 and TRBJ2-1; the match to TRBD2 covers 8 bases. Germline trimming cut 2 bases from V and 14 bases from J; bases unmatched to any gene: 14. The germline CDR1 and CDR2 sequences are SGHTA and FQGTGA. This CDR3 is built from 15 residues. The CDR3 protein is CASSLQAGANSVEFF. CDR3 in DNA: TGTGCCAGCAGCTTACAAGCGGGAGCGAATAGCGTTGAGTTCTTC. Looking up the rest from reference TRBV7-3 and TRBJ2-1 gives the full variable domain: GAGVSQTPSNKVTEKGKYVELRCDPISGHTALYWYRQSLGQGPEFLIYFQGTGAADDSGLPNDRFFAVRPEGSVSTLKIQRTERGDSAVYLCASSLQAGANSVEFFGPGTRLTVL.

The genes are TRBV7-2 and TRBJ2-7; 8 nucleotides match TRBD1. This CDR3 comprises 14 residues. The germline gives CDR1 SGHTA, CDR2 FQGNSA. V lost 5 bases and J lost 6; bases outside the gene matches: 9. The chain's CDR3 is CASSPHRTGPEQYF. Here the CDR3 DNA reads TGTGCCAGCAGCCCCCACCGGACAGGGCCCGAGCAGTACTTC.

This clonotype was observed a handful of times. V and J are TRBV27 and TRBJ1-5; no clear D gene. With 2 bases removed from V and 5 bases from J, the gap between germline ends came to 7 bases. Germline values: CDR1 MNHEY, CDR2 SMNVEV (reference sequence). The CDR3 is 13 amino acids. As DNA, the CDR3 is TGTGCCAGCAGTTTAACAGTGGATCAGCCCCAGCATTTT. Amino acids: CASSLTVDQPQHF.

This clonotype has more than one count but fewer than ten. The chain couples TRBV20-1 to TRBJ1-2; 7 nucleotides agree with TRBD1. The CDR3 sequence is 14 residues long. V lost 6 bases to trimming and J lost 4 bases; unmatched junction nucleotides: 11. Germline V gene sequence: CDR1 DFQATT, CDR2 SNEGSKA (reference sequence). CDR3 bases: TGCAGTGCCTCCAAGAGGGGGCAGCTCTATGGCTACACCTTC. Its protein product is CSASKRGQLYGYTF.